This entry lists 12 T cell receptor beta chains sequenced from one sample in a study of siplizumab effects on memory and regulatory T cells. Assay used: immunoSEQ multiplex PCR; TCRdb lists only in-frame clones, some missing. This table holds about 85,000 clones, around 95% found once. The sample comprised CD8+ T cells sorted from blood. These receptors all stem from a human donor in good health.

This clone appeared once. The chain employs TRBV9 and TRBJ2-7; 10 bases align to TRBD2. Germline V gene data show CDR1 as SGDLS and CDR2 as YYNGEE. J was trimmed by 0 bases and V by 0 bases; bases with no gene match: 3. This CDR3 comprises 16 residues. DNA for the CDR3: TGTGCCAGCAGCGTAGAGCCTAGCGGGAGCTCCTACGAGCAGTACTTC. The encoded protein is CASSVEPSGSSYEQYF.

The rearrangement uses TRBV7-9 and TRBJ2-7; D might be TRBD1 (6 bases). This CDR3 is 15 amino acids long. With 0 bases removed from V and 3 bases from J, the gap between germline ends came to 12 bases. Germline V gene lookup returns CDR1 SEHNR and CDR2 FQNEAQ (reference sequence). CDR3 in amino acids: CASSLAAGDLYEQYF. CDR3 in DNA: TGTGCCAGCAGCTTAGCCGCAGGGGACCTCTACGAGCAGTACTTC.

V gene TRBV10-2 combines with J gene TRBJ2-7; D gene uncertain. This CDR3 has 12 residues. V lost 6 bases to trimming and J lost 1 base, with 7 bases between them. The V gene's germline CDR1 is WSHSY and CDR2 SAAADI. In nucleotides, the CDR3 is TGCGCCAGCAGAACCGGGTCCTACGAGCAGTACTTC. Translating it yields CASRTGSYEQYF.

This clone is a singleton in its sample. The chain employs TRBV7-8 and TRBJ2-1; 12 nucleotides line up with TRBD2. The CDR3 has 16 residues. The germline V gene encodes CDR1 SGHVS and CDR2 FQNEAQ. Trimming removed 4 bases from V and 7 bases from J; junction bases left unmatched: 8. The DNA for the CDR3 is TGTGCCAGCAGCTCCGAAACGGGACTAGCGGGTAATGAGCAGTTCTTC. It encodes CASSSETGLAGNEQFF. Full variable domain (missing parts from reference TRBV7-8 and TRBJ2-1): GAGVSQSPRYKVAKRGQDVALRCDPISGHVSLFWYQQALGQGPEFLTYFQNEAQLDKSGLPSDRFFAERPEGSVSTLKIQRTQQEDSAVYLCASSSETGLAGNEQFFGPGTRLTVL.

The chain has TRBV5-1 and TRBJ2-2, with D perhaps TRBD1 (5 bases). The germline V gene encodes CDR1 SGHRS and CDR2 YFSETQ. V was cut by 0 bases and J by 3 bases, with 6 bases left in between. The CDR3 consists of 14 residues. The CDR3 region is CASSLGQHTGELFF. Here the CDR3 DNA reads TGCGCCAGCAGCTTGGGACAGCACACCGGGGAGCTGTTTTTT.

The chain recombines TRBV10-2 with TRBJ2-1; no firm D call. The CDR3 consists of 11 residues. Trimming left V 3 bases short and J 4 bases short, with 1 base between. The germline gives CDR1 WSHSY, CDR2 SAAADI. The CDR3 spells CASSEYNEQFF. In DNA form, the CDR3 reads TGCGCCAGCAGTGAATACAATGAGCAGTTCTTC.

The chain carries TRBV27 and TRBJ2-7; the D gene is possibly TRBD2 (5 bases). V lost 1 base to trimming and J lost 6 bases, with 19 bases between them. This CDR3 spans 16 amino acids. Germline lookup yields CDR1 MNHEY and CDR2 SMNVEV (reference sequence). Here the CDR3 reads CASSLYGLQAGGEQYF. DNA for the CDR3: TGTGCCAGCAGTTTATACGGACTCCAAGCCGGAGGCGAGCAGTACTTC.

The chain recombines TRBV4-1 with TRBJ2-3, with 8 bases matching TRBD2. This CDR3 has 16 amino acids. V dropped 1 base and J dropped 5; count of bases not matched to a gene: 8. Germline values: CDR1 MGHRA, CDR2 YSYEKL. The CDR3 sequence is CASSQALGTRQDTQYF. The CDR3 nucleotides read TGCGCCAGCAGCCAAGCTTTAGGGACTAGACAAGATACGCAGTATTTT.

The chain recombines TRBV6-5 with TRBJ1-5, with a possible D match to TRBD1 (6 bases). V lost 6 bases and J lost 7, with 13 bases in between. The CDR3 extends over 13 amino acids. CDR1 MNHEY and CDR2 SVGAGI come from the germline V gene. This CDR3 reads CASSKGQRQPQHF. The CDR3 nucleotides read TGTGCCAGCAGCAAGGGACAACGACAGCCCCAGCATTTT.

This chain joins TRBV29-1 and TRBJ2-7; D assignment may be TRBD1 or TRBD2 (5 bases each). Trimming stripped 1 base from V and 2 bases from J, with 18 bases between. This CDR3 contains 16 residues. Germline-derived CDR1 and CDR2 are SQVTM and ANQGSEA. The CDR3 here is CSVEAPGTRDPYEQYF. CDR3 nucleotides: TGCAGCGTTGAAGCCCCCGGGACCCGGGATCCCTACGAGCAGTACTTC.

DNA of the CDR3: TGTGCCACCGCCAGCCGACAGGTCATCTATCAGCCCCAGCATTTT. Translating it yields CATASRQVIYQPQHF. The V gene is TRBV6-5, the J gene TRBJ1-5; D is perhaps TRBD1 (6 bases). Germline V lookup: CDR1 MNHEY, CDR2 SVGAGI. Trimming left V 10 bases short and J 5 bases short, with 21 bases between. The CDR3 length is 15 residues.

V usage is TRBV19 and J usage is TRBJ2-7; TRBD2 aligns across 10 bases. The CDR3 is 17 residues long. J lost 0 bases, V lost 7 bases, and 12 bases had no gene match. Germline V gene lookup returns CDR1 LNHDA and CDR2 SQIVND (reference sequence). The CDR3 DNA sequence: TGTGCCAGTATTATTACTAGCGGGGCCTATAGCTCCTACGAGCAGTACTTC. Encoded protein: CASIITSGAYSSYEQYF.